This T cell receptor (beta chain) came from a study of blood T cells in healthy people across ages (dated by TCRdb to 2014 to 2015). With respect to the entire study: Template switching captured roughly one uniquely barcoded TCR beta cDNA molecule per two T cells in model experiments. The study measured age-related changes in TCR beta repertoire diversity using deep sequencing normalized with unique cDNA molecular identifiers. The donors were divided into four age groups: young (average 16 years), middle-aged (about 39), aged (about 56) and long-lived (around 80). To avoid experimental bias, donors of different ages were spread randomly across the sequencing lanes. For two donors (one aged 18 to 29 and one aged 80 or older), the study analyzed two additional independent replicas of 1 million unique cDNA reads from the same blood draw. Study-level results and caveats: Compared with the aged group, more naive CD4+ T cells, fewer expanded clones and increased TCR diversity were shown by the long-lived group, suggesting age selection. Total diversity estimates from one million sequenced T cells were considered lower bounds and underestimates. Conclusive comparison of naive and antigen-experienced compartments was prevented by the profiling of bulk unsorted PBMCs. Because the CMV infection status of the donors was unknown, age-related changes in expanded clonotypes may potentially have been confounded. The percentage of naive T cells measured by flow cytometry correlated strongly with observed TCR beta diversity. Observed TCR beta diversity per million T cells fell roughly linearly with age, and a significant reduction was already apparent by age roughly 40.

This clonotype was seen more than once but under ten times. What this receptor recognizes is not known. Nothing much larger sits one base from this clone, and base qualities are not available. Libraries were built with 5' RACE. The reads were generated on an Illumina HiSeq 2500. A second PCR of about 6 to 12 cycles was run with a J-beta primer mix and a sample-barcoded 5' primer. Each TCR beta cDNA molecule received a unique molecular identifier from a template-switch 5' adaptor carrying 12 random nucleotides. Each sample yielded at least 2.5 million CDR3-containing paired-end reads. First-strand cDNA synthesis was performed from all RNA using the Mint cDNA synthesis kit, with priming by a TRBC-specific oligonucleotide. All cDNA was treated with uracil-DNA glycosylase and then went through a first 18-cycle PCR with the universal primers M1SS and BC2_uni_R. The authors' analysis ran thus. For normalization, 1 million high-quality reads, each with a distinct molecular identifier, were randomly selected from each sample. Reads sharing molecular identifiers were discarded rather than binned into consensus sequences. MiTCR, run with a Q25 quality threshold and the strictest error-elimination algorithm, handled CDR3 identification, clonotype clustering and error correction. Lower-bound total TCR beta diversity was estimated with a nonparametric unseen species model using Euler transformation. The public reads were reanalyzed by TCRdb: fastp trimming at Q25, MiXCR alignment, in-frame beta chains only. Duplicate CDR3 protein sequences are folded into a single record with the most common DNA and genes. The V and J calls were determined by TCRdb, not by the authors. Across this sample there are around 710,000 distinct CDR3 sequences, with roughly 41% seen only once. The ten most abundant clones make up approximately 22% of the sample.

The donors were some 39 Caucasian individuals from Russia, aged about 6 to 95 years, who were systemically healthy. Ten milliliters of peripheral blood were drawn from each donor into EDTA-treated Vacutainer tubes. Ficoll-Paque density-gradient centrifugation was used to isolate PBMCs, with at least 7 million obtained per sample. Total RNA, at least 6 micrograms per sample, was extracted from PBMCs with Trizol reagent. For every donor, flow cytometry on a PBMC aliquot measured the percentage of naive CD45RAhigh/CD27high T cells. From its cysteine to its phenylalanine, the CDR3 spans 16 amino acids. The kept DNA is CDR3 alone, 48 bases in frame from the first base. Trimming takes 5 bases from V and 0 bases from J, and the germline ends sit 14 bases apart. The germline V gene provides CDR1 SGHTA and CDR2 FQGNSA.

The TCR sequence derives from a woman aged 55-70 years in good health. Sequencing was done on a sample of blood. The chain is encoded by TRBV7-2 joined to TRBJ2-4; a tentative D match to TRBD2 spans 5 bases. The CDR3 region has the sequence CASSKSNGLAKNIQYF. The DNA sequence follows: TGTGCCAGCAGCAAAAGTAACGGACTAGCCAAAAACATTCAGTACTTC. Extended through the reference TRBV7-2 and TRBJ2-4 proteins, this CDR3 yields the full variable domain: GAGVSQSPSNKVTEKGKDVELRCDPISGHTALYWYRQSLGQGLEFLIYFQGNSAPDKSGLPSDRFSAERTGGSVSTLTIQRTQQEDSAVYLCASSKSNGLAKNIQYFGAGTRLSVL.